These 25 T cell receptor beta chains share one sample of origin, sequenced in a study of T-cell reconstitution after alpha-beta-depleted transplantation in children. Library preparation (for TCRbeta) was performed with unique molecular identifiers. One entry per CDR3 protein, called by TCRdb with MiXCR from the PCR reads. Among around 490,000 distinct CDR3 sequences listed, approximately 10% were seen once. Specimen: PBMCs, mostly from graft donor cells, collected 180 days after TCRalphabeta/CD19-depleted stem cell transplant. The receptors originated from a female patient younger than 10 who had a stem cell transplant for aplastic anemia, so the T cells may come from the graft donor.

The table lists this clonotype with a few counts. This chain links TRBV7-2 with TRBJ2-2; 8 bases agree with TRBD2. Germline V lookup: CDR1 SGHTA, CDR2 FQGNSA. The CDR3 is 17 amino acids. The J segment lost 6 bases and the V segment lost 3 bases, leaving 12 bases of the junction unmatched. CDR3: CASSFTLLAAKAGELFF. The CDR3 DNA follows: TGTGCCAGCAGCTTCACATTACTAGCGGCCAAGGCCGGGGAGCTGTTTTTT.

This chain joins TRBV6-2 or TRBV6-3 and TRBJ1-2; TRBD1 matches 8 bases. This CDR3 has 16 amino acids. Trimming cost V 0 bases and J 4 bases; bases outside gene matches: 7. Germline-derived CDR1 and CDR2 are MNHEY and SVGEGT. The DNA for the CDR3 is TGTGCCAGCAGTTACTCATCAGGGGGCGGCTTCTATGGCTACACCTTC. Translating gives CASSYSSGGGFYGYTF.

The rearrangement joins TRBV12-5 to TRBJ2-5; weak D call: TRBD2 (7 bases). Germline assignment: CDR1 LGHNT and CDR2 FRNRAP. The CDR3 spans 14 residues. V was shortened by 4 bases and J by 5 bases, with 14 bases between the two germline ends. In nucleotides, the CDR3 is TGTGCTAGTGGTTCTTCAGGGAGGGGGGAGACCCAGTACTTC. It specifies CASGSSGRGETQYF.

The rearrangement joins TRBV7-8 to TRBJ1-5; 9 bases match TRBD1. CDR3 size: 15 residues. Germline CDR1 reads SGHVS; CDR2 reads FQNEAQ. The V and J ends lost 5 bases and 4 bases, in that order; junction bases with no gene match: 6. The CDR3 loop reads CASSITGTGNQPQHF. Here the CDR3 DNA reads TGTGCCAGCAGCATTACCGGGACAGGGAATCAGCCCCAGCATTTT.

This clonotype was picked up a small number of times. The CDR3 loop reads CASSSESYGYTF. In DNA form, the CDR3 reads TGTGCCAGCAGCTCCGAAAGCTATGGCTACACCTTC. The J gene is TRBJ1-2, the V gene TRBV11-2; D is uncertain. Trimming removed 4 bases from V and 4 bases from J, with 7 bases in between. The CDR3 consists of 12 residues. Looked up from germline, CDR1 is SGHAT and CDR2 is FQNNGV.

The CDR3: CATSPGTSGSGEQFF. For the CDR3, the DNA is TGTGCCACCAGTCCCGGGACTAGCGGGAGCGGTGAGCAGTTCTTC. The chain couples TRBV24-1 to TRBJ2-1, with TRBD2 matching 14 bases. The J segment lost 9 bases and the V segment lost 6 bases, leaving 6 bases of the junction unmatched. CDR3 length: 15 amino acids. Germline CDR1 and CDR2: KGHDR and SFDVKD.

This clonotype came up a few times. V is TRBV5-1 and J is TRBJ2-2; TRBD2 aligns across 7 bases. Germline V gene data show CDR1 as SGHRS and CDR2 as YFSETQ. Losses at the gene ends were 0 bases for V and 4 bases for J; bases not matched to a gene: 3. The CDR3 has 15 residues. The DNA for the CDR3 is TGCGCCAGCAGCTTGGAAGCGGGACTCACCGGGGAGCTGTTTTTT. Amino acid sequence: CASSLEAGLTGELFF.

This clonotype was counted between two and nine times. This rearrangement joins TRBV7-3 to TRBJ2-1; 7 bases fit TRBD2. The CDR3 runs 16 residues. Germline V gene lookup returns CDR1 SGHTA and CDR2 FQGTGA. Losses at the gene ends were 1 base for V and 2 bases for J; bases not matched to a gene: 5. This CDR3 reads CASSLRGGDAYNEQFF. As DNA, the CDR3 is TGTGCCAGCAGCTTAAGGGGGGGTGACGCCTACAATGAGCAGTTCTTC.

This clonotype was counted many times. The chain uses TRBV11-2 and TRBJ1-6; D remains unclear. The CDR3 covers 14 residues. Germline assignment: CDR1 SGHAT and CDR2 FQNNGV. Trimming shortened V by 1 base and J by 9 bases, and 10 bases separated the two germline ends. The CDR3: CASSLAVTGSPLHF. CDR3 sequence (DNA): TGTGCCAGCAGCTTAGCCGTGACGGGTTCACCCCTCCACTTT.

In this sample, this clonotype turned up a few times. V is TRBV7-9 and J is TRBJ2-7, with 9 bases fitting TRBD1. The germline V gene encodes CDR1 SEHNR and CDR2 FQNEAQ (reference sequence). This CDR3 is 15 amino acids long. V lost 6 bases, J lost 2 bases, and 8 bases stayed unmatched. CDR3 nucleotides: TGTGCCAGCAGTCCCGGGACAGGGCTTACCTACGAGCAGTACGTC. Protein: CASSPGTGLTYEQYV.

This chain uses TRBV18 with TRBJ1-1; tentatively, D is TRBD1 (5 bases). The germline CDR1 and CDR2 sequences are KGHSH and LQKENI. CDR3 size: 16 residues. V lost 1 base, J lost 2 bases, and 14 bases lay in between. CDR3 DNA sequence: TGTGCCAGCTCACCACGCAGCCAGGGCAATAACACTGAAGCTTTCTTT. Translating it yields CASSPRSQGNNTEAFF.

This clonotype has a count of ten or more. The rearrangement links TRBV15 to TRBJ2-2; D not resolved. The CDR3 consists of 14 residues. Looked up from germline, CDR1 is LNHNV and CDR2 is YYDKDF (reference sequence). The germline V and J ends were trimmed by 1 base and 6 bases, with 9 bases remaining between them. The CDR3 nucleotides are TGTGCCACCAGCAGAGTAAAAGGGTCCGGGGAGCTGTTTTTT. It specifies CATSRVKGSGELFF.

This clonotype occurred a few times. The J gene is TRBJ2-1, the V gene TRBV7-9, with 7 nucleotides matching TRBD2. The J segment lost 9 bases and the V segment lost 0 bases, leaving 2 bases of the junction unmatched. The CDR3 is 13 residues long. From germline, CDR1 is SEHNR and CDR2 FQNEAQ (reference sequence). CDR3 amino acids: CASSLAAGVEQFF. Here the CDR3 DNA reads TGTGCCAGCAGCTTAGCTGCGGGAGTTGAGCAGTTCTTC.

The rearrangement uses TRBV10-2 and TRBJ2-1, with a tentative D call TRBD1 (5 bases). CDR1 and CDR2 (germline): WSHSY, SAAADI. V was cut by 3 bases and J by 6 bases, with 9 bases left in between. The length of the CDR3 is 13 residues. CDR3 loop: CASSDPGSNEQFF. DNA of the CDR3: TGCGCCAGCAGTGACCCAGGGTCCAATGAGCAGTTCTTC.

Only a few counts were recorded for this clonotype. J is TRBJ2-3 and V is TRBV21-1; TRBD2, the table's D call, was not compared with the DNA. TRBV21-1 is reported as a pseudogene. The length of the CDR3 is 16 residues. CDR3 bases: TGTGCCAGCAGCTCAATAGCGGGAGCTGGCACAGATACGCAGTATTTT. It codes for CASSSIAGAGTDTQYF.

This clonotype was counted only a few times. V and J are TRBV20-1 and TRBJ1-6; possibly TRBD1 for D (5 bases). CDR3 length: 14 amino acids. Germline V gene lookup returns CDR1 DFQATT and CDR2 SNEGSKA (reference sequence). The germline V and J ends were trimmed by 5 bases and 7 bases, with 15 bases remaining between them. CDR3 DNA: TGCAGTGCTCCCTTCTGGGGGGAGAATTCACCCCTCCACTTT. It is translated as CSAPFWGENSPLHF.

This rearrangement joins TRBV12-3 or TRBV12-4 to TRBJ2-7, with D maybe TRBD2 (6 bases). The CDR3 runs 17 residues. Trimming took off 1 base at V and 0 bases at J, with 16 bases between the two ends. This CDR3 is CASSLGLALYDSYEQYF. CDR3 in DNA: TGTGCCAGCAGTTTAGGGCTAGCGCTATACGACTCCTACGAGCAGTACTTC.

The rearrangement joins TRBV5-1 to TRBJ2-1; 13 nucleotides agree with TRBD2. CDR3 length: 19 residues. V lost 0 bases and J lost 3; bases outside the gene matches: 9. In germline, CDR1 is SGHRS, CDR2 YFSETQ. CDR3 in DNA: TGCGCCAGCAGCTTGGCCCGGACTAGCGGGAGAACGCTCTACAATGAGCAGTTCTTC. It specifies CASSLARTSGRTLYNEQFF.

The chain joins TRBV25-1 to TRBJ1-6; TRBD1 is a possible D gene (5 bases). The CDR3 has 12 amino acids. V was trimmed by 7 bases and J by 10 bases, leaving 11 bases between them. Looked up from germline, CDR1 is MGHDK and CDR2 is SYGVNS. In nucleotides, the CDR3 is TGTGCCAGCATCGGGGCTGGGTCACCCCTCCACTTT. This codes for CASIGAGSPLHF. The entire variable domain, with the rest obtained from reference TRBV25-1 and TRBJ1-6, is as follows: EADIYQTPRYLVIGTGKKITLECSQTMGHDKMYWYQQDPGMELHLIHYSYGVNSTEKGDLSSESTVSRIRTEHFPLTLESARPSHTSQYLCASIGAGSPLHFGNGTRLTVT.

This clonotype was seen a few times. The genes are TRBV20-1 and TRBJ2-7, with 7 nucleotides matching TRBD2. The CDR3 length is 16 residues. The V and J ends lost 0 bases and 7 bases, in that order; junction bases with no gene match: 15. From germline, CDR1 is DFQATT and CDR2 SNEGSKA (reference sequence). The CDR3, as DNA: TGCAGTGCTAGAGATTCCCTTTTGGGCGGGAGCGGGGAGCAGTACGTC. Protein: CSARDSLLGGSGEQYV.

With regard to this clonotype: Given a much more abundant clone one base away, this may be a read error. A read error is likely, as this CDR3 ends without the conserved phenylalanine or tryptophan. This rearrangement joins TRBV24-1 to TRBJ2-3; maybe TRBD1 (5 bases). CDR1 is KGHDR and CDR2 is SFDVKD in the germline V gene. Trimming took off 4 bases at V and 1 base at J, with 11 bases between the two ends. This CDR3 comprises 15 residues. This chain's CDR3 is CATSDPTERTDTQYL. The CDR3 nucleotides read TGTGCCACCAGTGACCCGACAGAGCGCACAGATACGCAGTATTTG.

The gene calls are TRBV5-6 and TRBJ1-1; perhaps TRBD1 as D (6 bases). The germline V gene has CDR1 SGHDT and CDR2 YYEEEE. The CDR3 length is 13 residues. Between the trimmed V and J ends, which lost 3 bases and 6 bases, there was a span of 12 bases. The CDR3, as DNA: TGTGCCAGCAGCTCAGGGGTCCGACCTGAAGCTTTCTTT. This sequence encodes CASSSGVRPEAFF.

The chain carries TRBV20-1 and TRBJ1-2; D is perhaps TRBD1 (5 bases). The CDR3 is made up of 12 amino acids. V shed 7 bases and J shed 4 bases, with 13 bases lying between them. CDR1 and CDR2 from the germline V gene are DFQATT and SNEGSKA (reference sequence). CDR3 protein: CSDRDGTYGYTF. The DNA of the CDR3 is TGCAGTGACCGGGACGGGACCTATGGCTACACCTTC.

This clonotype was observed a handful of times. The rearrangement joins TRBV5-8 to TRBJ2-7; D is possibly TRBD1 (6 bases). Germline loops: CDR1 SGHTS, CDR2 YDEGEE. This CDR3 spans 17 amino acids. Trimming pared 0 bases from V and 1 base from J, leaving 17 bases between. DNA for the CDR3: TGTGCCAGCAGCTTGGGGGGGCCCCTACTTGCTTCCTACGAGCAGTACTTC. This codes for CASSLGGPLLASYEQYF.

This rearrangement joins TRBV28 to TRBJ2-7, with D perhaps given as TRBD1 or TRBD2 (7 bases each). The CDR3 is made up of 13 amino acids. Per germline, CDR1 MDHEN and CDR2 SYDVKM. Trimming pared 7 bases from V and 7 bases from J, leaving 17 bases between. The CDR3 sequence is CASTSGRGGEQYF. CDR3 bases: TGTGCCAGCACCTCGGGCAGGGGGGGTGAGCAGTACTTC.